The source of this T cell receptor (beta chain) is a study of response to subunit inactivated influenza vaccine. TCRdb re-called the RT-PCR reads through MiXCR, storing one row per CDR3 protein. The table records about 540,000 distinct CDR3 sequences, roughly a quarter of them present only once. There are a few counts of this clonotype. The CDR3 consists of 16 residues. V trimming: 7 bases; J trimming: 0 bases; junction bases outside the gene matches: 8. The same data also went into a second study, on T cells expressing NK-cell markers. That work states: Template switching by 5'RACE with UMIs generated the TCR beta cDNA. It was sorted CD3+CD56-NKG2C+, CD3+CD56+NKG2C- and CD3+CD56+NKG2C+ T cells that provided the TCR beta repertoires. With an anti-gamma-delta TCR antibody, sorting in several experiments was kept to alpha-beta TCR T cells.

This receptor was obtained from a man between 45 and 60 years old who received an inactivated influenza vaccine. The sample consisted of CD4+ T cells sorted from PBMCs, taken less than 13 days after vaccination. This chain uses TRBV12-3 or TRBV12-4 with TRBJ2-2; 7 bases map to TRBD1. The CDR3 DNA reads as TGTGCCAGCAAAAGGGCCGGGACAGCGAACACCGGGGAGCTGTTTTTT. Its protein is CASKRAGTANTGELFF.